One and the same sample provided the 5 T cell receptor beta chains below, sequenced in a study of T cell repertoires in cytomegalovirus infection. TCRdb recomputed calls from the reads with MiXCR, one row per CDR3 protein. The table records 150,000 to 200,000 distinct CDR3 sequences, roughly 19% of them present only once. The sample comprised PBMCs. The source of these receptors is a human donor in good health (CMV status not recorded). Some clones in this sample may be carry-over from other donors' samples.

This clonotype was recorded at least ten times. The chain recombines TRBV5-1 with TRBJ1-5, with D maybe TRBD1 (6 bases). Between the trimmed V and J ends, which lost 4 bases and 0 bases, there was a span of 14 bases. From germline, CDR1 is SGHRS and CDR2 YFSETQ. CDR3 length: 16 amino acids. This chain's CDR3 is CASSTGQGGSNQPQHF. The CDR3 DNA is TGCGCCAGCAGCACCGGACAAGGGGGTAGCAATCAGCCCCAGCATTTT. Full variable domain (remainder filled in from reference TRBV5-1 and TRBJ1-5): KAGVTQTPRYLIKTRGQQVTLSCSPISGHRSVSWYQQTPGQGLQFLFEYFSETQRNKGNFPGRFSGRQFSNSRSEMNVSTLELGDSALYLCASSTGQGGSNQPQHFGDGTRLSIL.

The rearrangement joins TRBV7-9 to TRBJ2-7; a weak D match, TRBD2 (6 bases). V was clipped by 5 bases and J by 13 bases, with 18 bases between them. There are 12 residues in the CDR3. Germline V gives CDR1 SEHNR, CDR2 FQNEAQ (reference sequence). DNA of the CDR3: TGTGCCAGCAGCGCCTTACTAGCTTCCGGTTACTTC. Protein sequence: CASSALLASGYF.

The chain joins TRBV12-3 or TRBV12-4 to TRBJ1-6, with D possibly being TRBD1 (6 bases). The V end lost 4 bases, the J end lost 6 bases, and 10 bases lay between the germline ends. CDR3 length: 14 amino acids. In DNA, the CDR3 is TGTGCCAGCAGTTGGACAGCATTTAATTCACCCCTCCACTTT. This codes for CASSWTAFNSPLHF.

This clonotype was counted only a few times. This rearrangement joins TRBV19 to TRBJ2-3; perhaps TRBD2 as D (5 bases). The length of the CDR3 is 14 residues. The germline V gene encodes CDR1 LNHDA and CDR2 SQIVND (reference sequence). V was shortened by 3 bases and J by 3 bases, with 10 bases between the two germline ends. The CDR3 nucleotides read TGTGCCAGTAGTATTTCTCAGCGGACAGATACGCAGTATTTT. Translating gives CASSISQRTDTQYF.

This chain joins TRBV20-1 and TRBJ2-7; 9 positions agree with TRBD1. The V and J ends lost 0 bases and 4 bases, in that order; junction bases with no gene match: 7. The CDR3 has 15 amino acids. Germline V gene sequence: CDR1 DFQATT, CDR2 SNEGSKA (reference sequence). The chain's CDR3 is CSARDRTGVKYEQYF. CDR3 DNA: TGCAGTGCTAGAGATCGGACAGGGGTCAAGTACGAGCAGTACTTC.